One sample yielded the 5 T cell receptor beta chains listed below, sequenced in a study of identical twins. One entry per CDR3 protein results from TCRdb running MiXCR on the 5' RACE reads. Counted here are 1.5 million or so distinct CDR3 sequences, about 32% occurring once; the ten biggest clones make up about 0.25%. Input material: cord blood. The source is a newborn girl in good health.

This clonotype was found a few times. V is TRBV27 and J is TRBJ1-5, with D hard to call. Trimming cost V 3 bases and J 4 bases, with 16 bases left between them. CDR1 and CDR2 (germline): MNHEY, SMNVEV (reference sequence). This CDR3 comprises 16 residues. The CDR3 DNA reads TGTGCCAGCAGTTTCCTCCGGGAGATTAAAAATCAGCCCCAGCATTTT. Encoded protein: CASSFLREIKNQPQHF.

This clonotype was counted between two and nine times. Written as DNA, the CDR3 is TGTGCCAGCAGACCCCTAGCGACCTTTAACTCCTACAATGAGCAGTTCTTC. Its translation is CASRPLATFNSYNEQFF. J is TRBJ2-1 and V is TRBV6-1; a possible D gene is TRBD2 (6 bases). The CDR3 has 17 residues. Germline V lookup: CDR1 MNHNS, CDR2 SASEGT. Trimming took off 6 bases at V and 0 bases at J, with 18 bases between the two ends.

This clonotype was found a few times. This chain joins TRBV28 and TRBJ2-5; 9 bases fit TRBD1. With the DNA end fitting TRBJ2-7 better, the J assignment may be wrong. This CDR3 region has 16 residues. CDR1 and CDR2 from the germline V gene are MDHEN and SYDVKM. This CDR3 is CASSLLYGTGPHEQYF. CDR3 DNA: TGTGCCAGCAGTTTATTATACGGGACAGGGCCCCACGAGCAGTACTTC.

The sample holds a few counts of this clonotype. The V and J genes are TRBV5-1 and TRBJ2-7, with TRBD2 identical over 7 bases. Germline-derived CDR1 and CDR2 are SGHRS and YFSETQ. CDR3 size: 16 residues. V shed 0 bases and J 4 bases; nucleotides not matched to a gene: 10. The chain's CDR3 is CASSLEVGTTEYEQYF. The DNA of the CDR3 is TGCGCCAGCAGCTTGGAAGTTGGGACTACCGAATACGAGCAGTACTTC.

Of note for this clonotype: A junction end diverges from the germline sequence, so it may reflect a read error. The chain combines TRBV4-2 with TRBJ1-6, with 9 bases lining up with TRBD1. The CDR3 has 15 residues. In germline, CDR1 is LGHNA, CDR2 YNFKEQ. CDR3 protein: CASSRRDRENSPPHF. DNA of the CDR3: TGTGCCAGCAGCCGGAGGGACAGGGAAAATTCACCCCCCCACTTT.